A single sample is the source of the 9 T cell receptor beta chains below, sequenced in a study of cytomegalovirus exposure and HLA in healthy donors. It was with 60 Vbeta and 13 Jbeta primers that the PCR ran. Clones were read by immunoSEQ multiplex PCR, and TCRdb kept only the in-frame ones, dropping some. Of 50,000 to 80,000 clones detected, under 85% appear once; the ten largest clones hold 5%. The sample comprised PBMCs. The origin of the receptors is a male donor in good health and CMV-seropositive.

The chain carries TRBV29-1 and TRBJ2-7, with a tentative D call TRBD1 (6 bases). The germline V gene encodes CDR1 SQVTM and CDR2 ANQGSEA. The CDR3 is 14 residues long. V lost 1 base and J 1 base, leaving 11 bases between the germline ends. CDR3 sequence reads: CSVEVPGQSYEQYF. The DNA of the CDR3 is TGCAGCGTTGAAGTCCCCGGACAGTCCTACGAGCAGTACTTC.

This chain links TRBV10-3 with TRBJ1-6, with TRBD1 matching over 8 bases. V shed 3 bases and J 8 bases; nucleotides not matched to a gene: 9. This CDR3 is 16 amino acids long. Germline V gene lookup returns CDR1 ENHRY and CDR2 SYGVKD. This CDR3 reads CAISDKDRDIHSPLHF. For the CDR3, the DNA is TGTGCCATCAGTGACAAGGACAGGGATATCCATTCACCCCTCCACTTT.

The chain carries TRBV28 and TRBJ2-1; TRBD1 matches at 7 bases. Germline lookup yields CDR1 MDHEN and CDR2 SYDVKM. The CDR3 is made up of 15 amino acids. V shed 6 bases and J 3 bases; nucleotides not matched to a gene: 8. CDR3 region: CASSSPGQNYNEQFF. The CDR3 DNA is TGTGCCAGCAGCTCTCCGGGACAGAACTACAATGAGCAGTTCTTC. Filled out from reference TRBV28 and TRBJ2-1, the complete variable domain reads DVKVTQSSRYLVKRTGEKVFLECVQDMDHENMFWYRQDPGLGLRLIYFSYDVKMKEKGDIPEGYSVSREKKERFSLILESASTNQTSMYLCASSSPGQNYNEQFFGPGTRLTVL.

The chain employs TRBV9 and TRBJ2-7; D is possibly TRBD2 (5 bases). The germline V and J ends were trimmed by 4 bases and 0 bases, with 17 bases remaining between them. The CDR3 extends over 16 amino acids. Germline CDR1 reads SGDLS; CDR2 reads YYNGEE. The CDR3 coding sequence is TGTGCCAGCAGCCTCCGGGGTGGCAGAAGCTCCTACGAGCAGTACTTC. Translation gives CASSLRGGRSSYEQYF.

The chain employs TRBV4-1 and TRBJ2-3; tentatively, D is TRBD2 (5 bases). V was cut by 2 bases and J by 0 bases, with 12 bases left in between. Germline CDR1 is MGHRA and CDR2 is YSYEKL. The CDR3 is 16 residues long. Here the CDR3 reads CASSQSPSYSTDTQYF. The CDR3 nucleotides are TGCGCCAGCAGCCAATCGCCTAGCTATAGCACAGATACGCAGTATTTT.

This clone was observed a few times. V and J are TRBV7-9 and TRBJ1-1; unclear D gene. Germline CDR1 SEHNR, CDR2 FQNEAQ (reference sequence). Trimming removed 2 bases from V and 0 bases from J, with 10 bases in between. This CDR3 is built from 15 residues. CDR3 residues: CASSLTPVMNTEAFF. DNA of the CDR3: TGTGCCAGCAGCTTAACCCCGGTTATGAACACTGAAGCTTTCTTT.

This clone was observed a handful of times. The J gene is TRBJ1-2, the V gene TRBV14; D possibly corresponds to TRBD1 (5 bases). Trimming stripped 4 bases from V and 4 bases from J, with 10 bases between. The CDR3 runs to 13 residues. From germline, CDR1 is SGHDN and CDR2 FVKESK. CDR3 sequence: CASSLGRGYGYTF. The CDR3 DNA follows: TGTGCCAGCAGCCTTGGTAGGGGCTATGGCTACACCTTC.

The chain joins TRBV27 to TRBJ1-6, with a tentative D call TRBD1 (6 bases). The CDR3 totals 17 residues. Germline values: CDR1 MNHEY, CDR2 SMNVEV (reference sequence). V lost 1 base, J lost 8 bases, and 18 bases lay in between. The CDR3 coding sequence is TGTGCCAGCAGTTTATTCTCACAGGGAACGGGTTATTCACCCCTCCACTTT. This encodes CASSLFSQGTGYSPLHF.

J is TRBJ2-7 and V is TRBV27, with TRBD1 matching over 9 bases. The CDR3 consists of 18 residues. Germline V gene sequence: CDR1 MNHEY, CDR2 SMNVEV (reference sequence). With V trimmed by 5 bases and J by 6 bases, 20 bases remained unmatched. CDR3 bases: TGTGCCAGCAGTCTGGCCCCGGACAGGGGACCCCGAACGGGCGAGCAGTACTTC. Its protein product is CASSLAPDRGPRTGEQYF.